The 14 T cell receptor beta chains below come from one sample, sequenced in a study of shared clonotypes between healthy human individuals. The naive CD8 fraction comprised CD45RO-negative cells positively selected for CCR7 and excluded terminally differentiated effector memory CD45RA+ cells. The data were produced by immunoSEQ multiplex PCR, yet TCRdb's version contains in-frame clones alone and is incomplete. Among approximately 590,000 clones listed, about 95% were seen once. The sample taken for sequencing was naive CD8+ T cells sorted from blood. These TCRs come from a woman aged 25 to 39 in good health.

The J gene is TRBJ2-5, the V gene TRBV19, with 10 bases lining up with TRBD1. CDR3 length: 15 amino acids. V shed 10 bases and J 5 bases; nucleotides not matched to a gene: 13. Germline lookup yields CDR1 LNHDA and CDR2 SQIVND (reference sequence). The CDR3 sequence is CATDPGTGDWETQYF. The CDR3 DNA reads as TGTGCCACCGATCCCGGGACAGGGGATTGGGAGACCCAGTACTTC.

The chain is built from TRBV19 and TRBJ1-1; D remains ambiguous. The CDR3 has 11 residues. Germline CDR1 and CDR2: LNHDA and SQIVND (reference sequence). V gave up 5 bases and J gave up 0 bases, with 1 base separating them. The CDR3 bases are TGTGCCAGTAGTGTGAACACTGAAGCTTTCTTT. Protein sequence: CASSVNTEAFF. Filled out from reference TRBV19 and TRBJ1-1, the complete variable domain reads DGGITQSPKYLFRKEGQNVTLSCEQNLNHDAMYWYRQDPGQGLRLIYYSQIVNDFQKGDIAEGYSVSREKKESFPLTVTSAQKNPTAFYLCASSVNTEAFFGQGTRLTVV.

In DNA form, the CDR3 reads TGTGCCAGCAGTGAAGGGACAGGGTTTAGCACAGATACGCAGTATTTT. Protein product: CASSEGTGFSTDTQYF. This chain connects TRBV2 to TRBJ2-3; the match to TRBD1 covers 8 bases. The CDR3 has 16 amino acids. Trimming took 1 base from V and 0 from J; bases not matched to a gene: 3. The germline CDR1 and CDR2 sequences are SNHLY and FYNNEI. Filled out from reference TRBV2 and TRBJ2-3, the complete variable domain reads EPEVTQTPSHQVTQMGQEVILRCVPISNHLYFYWYRQILGQKVEFLVSFYNNEISEKSEIFDDQFSVERPDGSNFTLKIRSTKLEDSAMYFCASSEGTGFSTDTQYFGPGTRLTVL.

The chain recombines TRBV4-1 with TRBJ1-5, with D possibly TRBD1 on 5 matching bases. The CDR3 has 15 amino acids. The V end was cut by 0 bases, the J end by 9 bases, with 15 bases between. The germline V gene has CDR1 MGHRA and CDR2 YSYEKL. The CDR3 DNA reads TGCGCCAGCAGCCAAGAGCGGGGCCCCCTGTGGCCCCAGCATTTT. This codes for CASSQERGPLWPQHF.

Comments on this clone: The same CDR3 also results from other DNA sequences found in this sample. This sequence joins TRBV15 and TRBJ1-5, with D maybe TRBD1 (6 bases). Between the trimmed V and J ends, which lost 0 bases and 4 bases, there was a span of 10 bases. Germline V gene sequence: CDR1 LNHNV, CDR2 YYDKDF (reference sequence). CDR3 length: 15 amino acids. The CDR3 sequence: CATSRDLGQNQPQHF. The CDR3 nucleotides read TGTGCCACCAGCAGAGATCTGGGACAAAATCAGCCCCAGCATTTT.

CDR3 nucleotides: TGTGCCAGCAGTTACTCGACGGGACAGGAGTCCTACGAGCAGTACTTC. Its translation: CASSYSTGQESYEQYF. V is TRBV6-5 and J is TRBJ2-7; TRBD1 matches at 8 bases. Germline V gene lookup returns CDR1 MNHEY and CDR2 SVGAGI. Trimming removed 0 bases from V and 1 base from J; junction bases left unmatched: 5. CDR3 length: 16 residues.

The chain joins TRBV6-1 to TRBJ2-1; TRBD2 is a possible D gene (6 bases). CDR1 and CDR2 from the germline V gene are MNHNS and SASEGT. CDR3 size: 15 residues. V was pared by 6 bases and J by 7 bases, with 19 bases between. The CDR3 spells CASRASRSAGNEQFF. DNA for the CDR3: TGTGCCAGCAGGGCTTCTAGGTCCGCGGGGAATGAGCAGTTCTTC.

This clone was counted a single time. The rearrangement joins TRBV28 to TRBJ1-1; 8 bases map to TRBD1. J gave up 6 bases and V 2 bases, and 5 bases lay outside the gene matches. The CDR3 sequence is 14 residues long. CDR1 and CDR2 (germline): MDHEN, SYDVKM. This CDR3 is CASSLGQGSSEAFF. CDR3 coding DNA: TGTGCCAGCAGTTTAGGACAGGGAAGCTCTGAAGCTTTCTTT.

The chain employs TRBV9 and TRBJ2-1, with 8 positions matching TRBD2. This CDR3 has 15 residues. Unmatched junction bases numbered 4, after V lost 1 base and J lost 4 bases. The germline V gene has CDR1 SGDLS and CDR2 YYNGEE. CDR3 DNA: TGTGCCAGCAGCGTATATAGCGGGGCATACAATGAGCAGTTCTTC. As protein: CASSVYSGAYNEQFF.

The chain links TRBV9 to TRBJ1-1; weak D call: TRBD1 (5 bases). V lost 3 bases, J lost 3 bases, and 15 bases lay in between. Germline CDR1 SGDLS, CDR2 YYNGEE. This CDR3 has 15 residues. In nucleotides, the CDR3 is TGTGCCAGCAGCGCTGGGAGGGGCCGGGACACTGAAGCTTTCTTT. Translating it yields CASSAGRGRDTEAFF.

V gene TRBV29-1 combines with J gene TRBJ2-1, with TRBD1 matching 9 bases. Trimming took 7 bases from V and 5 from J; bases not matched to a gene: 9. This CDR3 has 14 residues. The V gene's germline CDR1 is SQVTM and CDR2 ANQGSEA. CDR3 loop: CSAFRDRAHNEQFF. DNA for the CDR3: TGCAGCGCTTTCCGGGACAGGGCTCACAATGAGCAGTTCTTC.

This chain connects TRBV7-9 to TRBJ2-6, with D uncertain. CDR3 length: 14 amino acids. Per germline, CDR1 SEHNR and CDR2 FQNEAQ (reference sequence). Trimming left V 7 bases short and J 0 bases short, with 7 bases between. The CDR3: CASTTGSGANVLTF. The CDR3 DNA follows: TGTGCCAGCACAACGGGCTCTGGGGCCAACGTCCTGACTTTC.

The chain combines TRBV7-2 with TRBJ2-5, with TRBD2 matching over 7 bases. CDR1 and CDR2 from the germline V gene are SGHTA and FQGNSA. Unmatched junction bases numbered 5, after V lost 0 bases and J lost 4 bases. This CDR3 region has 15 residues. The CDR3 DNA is TGTGCCAGCAGCTTAGCCGGTTCTAGCGGAGAGACCCAGTACTTC. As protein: CASSLAGSSGETQYF.

The CDR3 region is CASTVTSGGNEQFF. The CDR3 nucleotides are TGTGCCAGTACTGTGACTAGCGGAGGGAATGAGCAGTTCTTC. The chain combines TRBV19 with TRBJ2-1, with TRBD2 matching over 9 bases. From germline, CDR1 is LNHDA and CDR2 SQIVND (reference sequence). The length of the CDR3 is 14 residues. The junction had 8 bases not matched to a gene; V was cut back by 7 bases and J by 7 bases.